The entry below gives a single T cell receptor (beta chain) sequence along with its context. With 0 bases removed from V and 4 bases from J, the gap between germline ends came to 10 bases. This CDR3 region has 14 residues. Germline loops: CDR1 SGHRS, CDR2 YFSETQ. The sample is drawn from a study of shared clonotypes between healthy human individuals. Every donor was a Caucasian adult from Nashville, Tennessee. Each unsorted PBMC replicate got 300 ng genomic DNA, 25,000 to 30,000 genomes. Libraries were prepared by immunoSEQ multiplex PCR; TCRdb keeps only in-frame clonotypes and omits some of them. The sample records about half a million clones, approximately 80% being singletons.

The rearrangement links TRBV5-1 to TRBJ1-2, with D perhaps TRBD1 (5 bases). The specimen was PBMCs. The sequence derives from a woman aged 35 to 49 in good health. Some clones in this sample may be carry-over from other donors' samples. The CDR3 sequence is CASSLVMGTYGYTF. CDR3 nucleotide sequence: TGCGCCAGCAGCTTGGTTATGGGGACCTATGGCTACACCTTC. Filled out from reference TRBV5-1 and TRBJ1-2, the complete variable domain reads KAGVTQTPRYLIKTRGQQVTLSCSPISGHRSVSWYQQTPGQGLQFLFEYFSETQRNKGNFPGRFSGRQFSNSRSEMNVSTLELGDSALYLCASSLVMGTYGYTFGSGTRLTVV.